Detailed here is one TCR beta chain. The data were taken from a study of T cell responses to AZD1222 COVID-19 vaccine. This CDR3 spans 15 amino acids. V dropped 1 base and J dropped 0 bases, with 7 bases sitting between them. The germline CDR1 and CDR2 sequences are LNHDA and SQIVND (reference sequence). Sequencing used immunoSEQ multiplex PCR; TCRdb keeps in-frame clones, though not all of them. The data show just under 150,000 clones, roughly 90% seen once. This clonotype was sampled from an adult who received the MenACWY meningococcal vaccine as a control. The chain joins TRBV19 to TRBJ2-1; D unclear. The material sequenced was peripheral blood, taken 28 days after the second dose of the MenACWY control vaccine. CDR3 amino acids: CASSIGRSSYNEQFF. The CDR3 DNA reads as TGTGCCAGTAGTATAGGTCGGAGCTCCTACAATGAGCAGTTCTTC.